The next 11 T cell receptor beta chains were all read from a single sample in a study of T cells in women clearing cervical HPV infection. The protocol was immunoSEQ multiplex PCR, while the TCRdb copy is restricted to in-frame clones and leaves out a portion. The repertoire table contains some 20,000 clones. Sample: blood buffy coat. The receptor set was obtained from a woman aged 18-70 years with a cervical HPV16 infection that either progressed to CIN3+ or cleared (not recorded which).

With regard to this clone: The read halts 3 residues ahead of the CDR3 end, with the missing end drawn from the germline J gene. This rearrangement joins TRBV28 to TRBJ1-1; D is ambiguous. Trimming took 2 bases from V and 0 from J, leaving 7 bases between them. The length of the CDR3 is 14 residues. CDR1 is MDHEN, CDR2 SYDVKM, per germline. Partial CDR3 DNA: TGTGCCAGCAGTTTAGAACTAATGAACACTGAA. This gives the protein CASSLELMNTE. In full, the CDR3 is CASSLELMNTEAFF.

The CDR3 DNA, read in part, is TGTGCCAGCAGCTTAGAGGCGGGGCGGCATGAG. Protein product: CASSLEAGRHE. The CDR3, in full, reads CASSLEAGRHEQFF. This sequence joins TRBV7-9 and TRBJ2-1, with D possibly being TRBD2 (6 bases). With the read ending 3 residues before the CDR3 end, the germline J gene is used to fill in that end. This CDR3 is 14 amino acids long. Germline assignment: CDR1 SEHNR and CDR2 FQNEAQ (reference sequence). V gave up 1 base and J gave up 8 bases, with 12 bases separating them.

A word on this clone: The sequenced fragment ends 3 residues before the CDR3 boundary, so the rest is inferred from the germline J gene. This sequence joins TRBV2 and TRBJ2-3, with a tentative D call TRBD2 (6 bases). V was trimmed by 10 bases and J by 0 bases, leaving 11 bases between them. The CDR3 runs 13 residues. Per the germline V gene, CDR1 is SNHLY and CDR2 is FYNNEI. CDR3 sequence reads: CAIVEGSTDTQYF. The sequenced part of the CDR3 DNA is TGTGCCATCGTGGAGGGTAGCACAGATACG. The whole variable domain, remainder taken from reference TRBV2 and TRBJ2-3, is EPEVTQTPSHQVTQMGQEVILRCVPISNHLYFYWYRQILGQKVEFLVSFYNNEISEKSEIFDDQFSVERPDGSNFTLKIRSTKLEDSAMYFCAIVEGSTDTQYFGPGTRLTVL.

With regard to this clone: The read is 3 residues too short to cover the CDR3 end, so that end is filled in from the germline J gene. The rearrangement joins TRBV6-1 to TRBJ1-2, with 10 positions matching TRBD1. There are 15 residues in the CDR3. The germline gives CDR1 MNHNS, CDR2 SASEGT. The part of the CDR3 DNA that was read is TGTGCCAGCAGTGAAATAGGGACAGGGGTCTACGAC. Translating it yields CASSEIGTGVYD. The CDR3 as a whole reads CASSEIGTGVYDYTF.

For this clone: A read error may produce the germline difference seen at one junction end. The read ends 3 residues before the CDR3 terminus; that terminus is restored from the germline J gene. This chain uses TRBV4-2 with TRBJ2-5; D might be TRBD1 (6 bases). Germline loops: CDR1 LGHNA, CDR2 YNFKEQ. This CDR3 is built from 16 residues. The part of the CDR3 DNA that was read is TGCGCCAGCAGCCAAGATTGGATGGAAGGGGGAGAGACC. As protein: CASSQDWMEGGET. The full CDR3 reads CASSQDWMEGGETQYF.

Worth noting for this clone: The read ends 3 residues shy of where the CDR3 ends; the end is completed using the germline J gene. The V call is TRBV5-4, the J call TRBJ1-5; D might be TRBD1 (5 bases). CDR1 is SGHNT, CDR2 YYREEE, per germline (reference sequence). V lost 0 bases to trimming and J lost 4 bases, with 8 bases between them. This CDR3 comprises 14 residues. The CDR3 DNA, read in part, is TGTGCCAGCAGCTTGGCCGGGGGGAATCAGCCC. Its translation: CASSLAGGNQP. The whole CDR3 sequence reads CASSLAGGNQPQHF.

As concerns this clone: The read gets to within 3 residues of the CDR3 end, and the germline J gene fills in the rest. The V call is TRBV16, the J call TRBJ1-1, with 7 nucleotides matching TRBD1. Germline values: CDR1 KGHSY, CDR2 FQNENV. The CDR3 is made up of 14 amino acids. After removal of 2 bases from V and 4 bases from J, the junction contained 4 bases not matched to a gene. Here the CDR3 reads CASSQIGGSTEAFF. CDR3 bases read: TGTGCCAGCAGCCAAATAGGGGGCAGCACTGAA.

A note on this clone: The CDR3 end is not reached by the read, which stops 3 residues before it; the germline J gene fills it in. This chain connects TRBV9 to TRBJ1-6, with D unresolved. CDR3 length: 15 residues. Germline V gene sequence: CDR1 SGDLS, CDR2 YYNGEE. V was pared by 0 bases and J by 9 bases, with 13 bases between. The sequenced CDR3 bases are TGTGCCAGCAGCGTAGGGCAAGGAGGCGGTTCACCC. This codes for CASSVGQGGGSP. The full-length CDR3 reads as CASSVGQGGGSPLHF.

On this clone: The read gets to within 3 residues of the CDR3 end, and the germline J gene fills in the rest. The chain carries TRBV30 and TRBJ2-4; the D call may be TRBD1 or TRBD2 (6 bases each). The V and J ends lost 4 bases and 1 base respectively, with 14 bases between them. Germline V gene lookup returns CDR1 GTSNPN and CDR2 SVGIG (reference sequence). The CDR3 is made up of 15 amino acids. Here the CDR3 reads CAWNQGRFAKNIQYF. CDR3 bases read: TGTGCCTGGAATCAGGGGAGGTTCGCCAAAAACATT.

Turning to this clone: The CDR3 goes on 3 residues after the read ends, and that part is filled in from the germline J gene. The gene calls are TRBV6-2 or TRBV6-3 and TRBJ2-1; maybe TRBD2 (6 bases). Germline assignment: CDR1 MNHEY and CDR2 SVGEGT. The CDR3 covers 13 residues. The germline V and J ends were trimmed by 10 bases and 2 bases, with 12 bases remaining between them. Here the CDR3 reads CATLGGTYNEQFF. The sequenced part of the CDR3 DNA is TGTGCCACCCTCGGGGGAACCTACAATGAG.

With regard to this clone: The sequenced fragment ends 3 residues before the CDR3 boundary, so the rest is inferred from the germline J gene. V and J are TRBV20-1 and TRBJ1-2; TRBD1 agrees at 10 bases. The CDR3 length is 14 residues. V lost 5 bases and J lost 3; bases outside the gene matches: 6. Germline V gene sequence: CDR1 DFQATT, CDR2 SNEGSKA (reference sequence). Partial CDR3 DNA: TGCAGTGCTGGCTTTGGACAGGGGGACTATGGC. This sequence encodes CSAGFGQGDYG. The whole CDR3 sequence is CSAGFGQGDYGYTF.